The 27 T cell receptor beta chains presented below share a single source sample, sequenced in a study of shared clonotypes between healthy human individuals. Measured with immunoSEQ multiplex PCR; TCRdb has only the in-frame clones, and not every one. The table lists some 240,000 clones, 65% to 70% of them singletons, with more than 9.5% in the top ten. The material sequenced was memory CD4+ T cells sorted from blood. Described subset: CD45RA-negative fraction. The receptors here all came from a man aged 25 to 40 in good health.

The chain combines TRBV6-5 with TRBJ2-7, with D tentatively TRBD1 or TRBD2 (6 bases each). CDR1 MNHEY and CDR2 SVGAGI come from the germline V gene. V gave up 8 bases and J gave up 9 bases, with 14 bases separating them. This CDR3 is 11 amino acids long. This chain's CDR3 is CASYGGVLQYF. The DNA for the CDR3 is TGTGCCAGCTACGGGGGCGTGTTGCAGTACTTC.

The V call is TRBV6-6, the J call TRBJ2-1; TRBD2 agrees at 7 bases. CDR3 length: 16 amino acids. CDR1 and CDR2 (germline): MNHNY, SVGAGI (reference sequence). J was trimmed by 4 bases and V by 0 bases; bases with no gene match: 6. The CDR3 nucleotides are TGTGCCAGCAGTTACTCGCGGGAGCTTGGTTACAATGAGCAGTTCTTC. This gives the protein CASSYSRELGYNEQFF.

This chain connects TRBV7-9 to TRBJ2-1, with 8 nucleotides matching TRBD2. Germline V CDR1 and CDR2: SEHNR, FQNEAQ (reference sequence). The CDR3 length is 14 residues. V was pared by 1 base and J by 9 bases, with 5 bases of the junction left unmatched. The CDR3 nucleotides are TGTGCCAGCAGCTTAGATGTTCGGGGGGGTGAGCAGTTCTTC. Protein: CASSLDVRGGEQFF.

The V call is TRBV5-3, the J call TRBJ2-1; TRBD2 matches 9 bases. TRBV5-3 is assigned to the ORF class and has an uncertain function. This CDR3 is built from 16 residues. V lost 4 bases and J lost 3; bases outside the gene matches: 8. The CDR3 DNA follows: TGTGCCAGAAGCGACGGGGGTAGCGGGAGCTACAATGAGCAGTTCTTC. Encoded protein: CARSDGGSGSYNEQFF.

The table lists this clone with a few counts. This chain's CDR3 is CSVEPLLNPTGTGGRRDTQYF. For the CDR3, the DNA is TGCAGCGTTGAACCCCTTCTCAATCCTACCGGGACAGGGGGCCGGAGAGATACGCAGTATTTT. This rearrangement joins TRBV29-1 to TRBJ2-3, with 12 bases fitting TRBD1. The ends lost 2 bases at V and 5 bases at J; junction bases unmatched: 23. This CDR3 is 21 amino acids long. Germline V gene lookup returns CDR1 SQVTM and CDR2 ANQGSEA.

This chain connects TRBV5-4 to TRBJ2-5, with TRBD2 as a possible D gene (6 bases). Trimming shortened V by 4 bases and J by 5 bases, and 15 bases separated the two germline ends. The CDR3 covers 14 residues. Per germline, CDR1 SGHNT and CDR2 YYREEE (reference sequence). This CDR3 is CASSPFRGMETQYF. Written as DNA, the CDR3 is TGTGCCAGCAGCCCTTTCCGGGGGATGGAGACCCAGTACTTC.

This chain links TRBV6-5 with TRBJ1-2; 7 nucleotides agree with TRBD1. The CDR3 runs to 12 residues. Germline CDR1 and CDR2: MNHEY and SVGAGI. V gave up 2 bases and J gave up 6 bases; unmatched junction bases: 0. The CDR3 protein is CASSYDRDGYTF. The CDR3, as DNA: TGTGCCAGCAGTTACGACAGGGATGGCTACACCTTC.

This clone was seen a handful of times. For the CDR3, the DNA is TGTGCCAGCAGTCTAGAGTCCTACGAGCAGTACTTC. Translation gives CASSLESYEQYF. The chain recombines TRBV6-1 with TRBJ2-7; no reliable D call. The CDR3 is made up of 12 amino acids. Germline assignment: CDR1 MNHNS and CDR2 SASEGT. The ends were cut back, 5 bases at V and 1 base at J, with 6 bases in the middle.

This clone was detected once. The chain carries TRBV7-8 and TRBJ1-5; 8 positions agree with TRBD1. V trimming: 5 bases; J trimming: 9 bases; junction bases outside the gene matches: 12. CDR1 is SGHVS, CDR2 FQNEAQ, per germline. The CDR3 loop spans 15 amino acids. CDR3 sequence: CASSRTGTGLWPQHF. The CDR3 coding sequence is TGTGCCAGCAGCCGAACCGGGACAGGACTTTGGCCCCAGCATTTT.

CDR3 DNA: TGTGCCAGCAGCCGGACGACTAGCGGTAGCTCCTACGAGCAGTACTTC. As protein: CASSRTTSGSSYEQYF. The J gene is TRBJ2-7, the V gene TRBV5-4; 9 nucleotides align to TRBD2. CDR1 and CDR2 from the germline V gene are SGHNT and YYREEE (reference sequence). The CDR3 sequence is 16 residues long. V was clipped by 4 bases and J by 0 bases; unmatched bases: 8. Filled out from reference TRBV5-4 and TRBJ2-7, the complete variable domain reads ETGVTQSPTHLIKTRGQQVTLRCSSQSGHNTVSWYQQALGQGPQFIFQYYREEENGRGNFPPRFSGLQFPNYSSELNVNALELDDSALYLCASSRTTSGSSYEQYFGPGTRLTVT.

The rearrangement links TRBV7-2 to TRBJ2-1; no firm D call. The CDR3 runs 13 residues. Per germline, CDR1 SGHTA and CDR2 FQGNSA. V gave up 4 bases and J gave up 8 bases, with 12 bases separating them. The CDR3 nucleotides read TGTGCCAGCAGCTCCCCGTTACGGGATGAGCAGTTCTTC. It translates to CASSSPLRDEQFF. The variable domain in full, completed from reference TRBV7-2 and TRBJ2-1, reads GAGVSQSPSNKVTEKGKDVELRCDPISGHTALYWYRQSLGQGLEFLIYFQGNSAPDKSGLPSDRFSAERTGGSVSTLTIQRTQQEDSAVYLCASSSPLRDEQFFGPGTRLTVL.

This clone came up once. The chain recombines TRBV6-5 with TRBJ2-7; possible D gene TRBD2, 5 bases. The germline CDR1 and CDR2 sequences are MNHEY and SVGAGI. This CDR3 spans 13 amino acids. Trimming removed 7 bases at V and 2 bases at J, with 12 bases between. CDR3 nucleotide sequence: TGTGCCAGCACAAAGGCGGGTACCTACGAGCAGTACTTC. Amino acids: CASTKAGTYEQYF.

The table lists this clone with a few counts. The chain employs TRBV2 and TRBJ2-5, with a tentative D call TRBD2 (6 bases). The germline CDR1 and CDR2 sequences are SNHLY and FYNNEI. This CDR3 has 14 residues. Trimming took 3 bases from V and 5 from J, leaving 13 bases between them. CDR3 sequence: CASSDGGKFETQYF. DNA for the CDR3: TGTGCCAGCAGTGATGGCGGGAAGTTTGAGACCCAGTACTTC.

The chain joins TRBV5-4 to TRBJ1-2, with unresolved D. V dropped 0 bases and J dropped 0 bases, with 15 bases sitting between them. The CDR3 sequence is 17 residues long. The V gene's germline CDR1 is SGHNT and CDR2 YYREEE (reference sequence). The CDR3 DNA sequence: TGTGCCAGCAGCTTGGCCACTACAACCGACCCTAACTATGGCTACACCTTC. The encoded protein is CASSLATTTDPNYGYTF.

This clone was seen only once. The chain combines TRBV11-3 with TRBJ2-1; D remains ambiguous. Trimming stripped 5 bases from V and 10 bases from J, with 9 bases between. CDR1 and CDR2 (germline): SGHNT, YENEEA. This CDR3 spans 11 amino acids. CDR3 region: CASSTMLEQFF. CDR3 in DNA: TGTGCCAGCAGCACCATGTTGGAGCAGTTCTTC.

V is TRBV5-1 and J is TRBJ1-2; 8 bases are a match to TRBD1. This CDR3 has 15 residues. V shed 3 bases and J 8 bases; nucleotides not matched to a gene: 12. Germline V gene lookup returns CDR1 SGHRS and CDR2 YFSETQ. CDR3 in DNA: TGCGCCAGCAGCTCATCCGGGGACAGGAGGGACGGCTACACCTTC. This encodes CASSSSGDRRDGYTF.

The V and J genes are TRBV2 and TRBJ1-1; D unclear. Germline CDR1 SNHLY, CDR2 FYNNEI. This CDR3 contains 12 residues. With 4 bases removed from V and 7 bases from J, the gap between germline ends came to 10 bases. The CDR3 reads CASSGLSHEAFF. CDR3 DNA: TGTGCCAGCAGTGGTTTGAGCCATGAAGCTTTCTTT.

The chain links TRBV11-2 to TRBJ2-1; TRBD2 aligns across 9 bases. Germline V gene data show CDR1 as SGHAT and CDR2 as FQNNGV. Losses at the gene ends were 4 bases for V and 7 bases for J; bases not matched to a gene: 11. The CDR3 consists of 16 residues. The chain's CDR3 is CASSSRLAVTRNEQFF. As DNA, the CDR3 is TGTGCCAGCAGCTCTCGACTAGCGGTAACGAGAAATGAGCAGTTCTTC.

The V call is TRBV7-8, the J call TRBJ2-7, with 8 bases aligning to TRBD1. V was clipped by 4 bases and J by 7 bases; unmatched bases: 12. The length of the CDR3 is 15 residues. CDR1 is SGHVS and CDR2 is FQNEAQ in the germline V gene. CDR3 DNA: TGTGCCAGCAGCTCCCCACGGGCAGGGGGCAGAGAGCAGTACTTC. Encoded protein: CASSSPRAGGREQYF.

The V call is TRBV18, the J call TRBJ1-2, with a tentative D call TRBD1 (5 bases). V was pared by 1 base and J by 5 bases, with 8 bases between. CDR1 and CDR2 (germline): KGHSH, LQKENI. CDR3 size: 13 residues. The CDR3 region is CASSPRGGYGYTF. The CDR3 region has the DNA TGTGCCAGCTCACCACGGGGGGGGTATGGCTACACCTTC.

CDR3 sequence: CASSGVIGRSGELFF. CDR3 nucleotides: TGTGCCAGCAGTGGAGTCATTGGGCGGTCCGGGGAGCTGTTTTTT. The J gene is TRBJ2-2, the V gene TRBV2; the D is unclear. Germline CDR1 is SNHLY and CDR2 is FYNNEI. The CDR3 runs to 15 residues. V lost 4 bases to trimming and J lost 6 bases, with 15 bases between them.

This clone was picked up a small number of times. V gene TRBV6-1 combines with J gene TRBJ2-7; 9 bases agree with TRBD2. V shed 5 bases, J shed 1 base, and the junction held 6 bases outside the gene matches. This CDR3 comprises 15 residues. Germline lookup yields CDR1 MNHNS and CDR2 SASEGT. The CDR3 reads CASSFGTSTSYEQYF. DNA of the CDR3: TGTGCCAGCAGTTTCGGGACTAGCACGTCCTACGAGCAGTACTTC.

The chain joins TRBV21-1 to TRBJ1-4; TRBD1 is the table's D call and was not checked against the DNA. TRBV21-1 constitutes a pseudogene. This CDR3 has 15 amino acids. The CDR3 here is CASSITSGTVQKLFF. CDR3 nucleotides: TGTGCCAGCAGCATCACTTCCGGGACAGTCCAAAAACTGTTTTTT.

The chain carries TRBV10-3 and TRBJ2-1; D is possibly TRBD1 or TRBD2 (5 bases each). Trimming pared 2 bases from V and 9 bases from J, leaving 20 bases between. CDR3 length equals 16 residues. Germline CDR1 is ENHRY and CDR2 is SYGVKD. In DNA, the CDR3 is TGTGCCATCAGTGAGGGGGGTCGGCGCAACCACTTTGAGCAGTTCTTC. As protein: CAISEGGRRNHFEQFF.

This clone was counted only a few times. The genes are TRBV28 and TRBJ1-1, with D uncertain. Looked up from germline, CDR1 is MDHEN and CDR2 is SYDVKM. The V end was cut by 3 bases, the J end by 2 bases, with 7 bases between. There are 13 residues in the CDR3. CDR3 sequence reads: CASSFYDNTEAFF. The CDR3 DNA reads as TGTGCCAGCAGTTTCTACGATAACACTGAAGCTTTCTTT.

The chain uses TRBV15 and TRBJ2-7; 10 bases line up with TRBD1. Germline CDR1 is LNHNV and CDR2 is YYDKDF (reference sequence). The CDR3 has 15 amino acids. After removal of 1 base from V and 6 bases from J, the junction contained 6 bases not matched to a gene. The CDR3 DNA reads as TGTGCCACCAGCAGAGGGGGACAGGGGTTTGGCGAGCAGTACTTC. Its translation is CATSRGGQGFGEQYF.

The chain has TRBV5-8 and TRBJ2-5; D gene unclear. In germline, CDR1 is SGHTS, CDR2 YDEGEE. The V end was cut by 0 bases, the J end by 0 bases, with 12 bases between. The CDR3 contains 16 residues. DNA of the CDR3: TGTGCCAGCAGCTTGGCAGTCCGACAAGACCAAGAGACCCAGTACTTC. Its protein is CASSLAVRQDQETQYF.